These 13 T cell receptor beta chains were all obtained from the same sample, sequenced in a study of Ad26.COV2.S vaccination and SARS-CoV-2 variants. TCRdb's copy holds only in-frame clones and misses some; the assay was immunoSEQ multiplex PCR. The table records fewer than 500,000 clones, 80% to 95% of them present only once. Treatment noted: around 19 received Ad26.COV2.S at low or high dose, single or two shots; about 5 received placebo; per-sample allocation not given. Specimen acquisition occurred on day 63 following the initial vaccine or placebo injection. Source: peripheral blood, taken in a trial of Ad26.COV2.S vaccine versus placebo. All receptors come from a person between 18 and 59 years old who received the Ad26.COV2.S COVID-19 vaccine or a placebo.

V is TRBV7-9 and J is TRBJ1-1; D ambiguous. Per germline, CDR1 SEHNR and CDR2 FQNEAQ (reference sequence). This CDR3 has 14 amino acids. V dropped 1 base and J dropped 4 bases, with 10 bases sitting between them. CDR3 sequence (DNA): TGTGCCAGCAGCTTAGACCTTGGGCCCACTGAAGCTTTCTTT. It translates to CASSLDLGPTEAFF.

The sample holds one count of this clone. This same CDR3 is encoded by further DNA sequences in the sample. The CDR3, as DNA: TGCGCCAGCAGCTTGGCTGTTGGCGGGGAGCTGTTTTTT. This codes for CASSLAVGGELFF. The chain carries TRBV5-1 and TRBJ2-2; D unclear. CDR1 SGHRS and CDR2 YFSETQ come from the germline V gene. Trimming left V 0 bases short and J 7 bases short, with 7 bases between. The CDR3 covers 13 residues.

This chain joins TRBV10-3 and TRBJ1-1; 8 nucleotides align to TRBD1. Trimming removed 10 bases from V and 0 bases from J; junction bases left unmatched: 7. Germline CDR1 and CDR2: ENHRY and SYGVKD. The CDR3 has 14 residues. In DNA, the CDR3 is TGTGCCACACGGGGACAGGACATGAACACTGAAGCTTTCTTT. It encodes CATRGQDMNTEAFF.

The CDR3 loop is CASSPGLSGNQPQHF. In DNA, the CDR3 is TGTGCCAGCAGCCCAGGTTTGTCGGGCAATCAGCCCCAGCATTTT. This chain uses TRBV4-2 with TRBJ1-5; D is unclear. V lost 4 bases to trimming and J lost 2 bases, with 12 bases between them. The CDR3 has 15 residues. Germline assignment: CDR1 LGHNA and CDR2 YNFKEQ.

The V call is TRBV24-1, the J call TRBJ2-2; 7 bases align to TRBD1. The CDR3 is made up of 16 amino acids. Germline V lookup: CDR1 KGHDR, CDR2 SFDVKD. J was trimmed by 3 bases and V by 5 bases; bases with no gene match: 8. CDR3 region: CATSGRRQGYTGELFF. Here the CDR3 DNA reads TGTGCCACCAGTGGTCGAAGACAGGGTTACACCGGGGAGCTGTTTTTT.

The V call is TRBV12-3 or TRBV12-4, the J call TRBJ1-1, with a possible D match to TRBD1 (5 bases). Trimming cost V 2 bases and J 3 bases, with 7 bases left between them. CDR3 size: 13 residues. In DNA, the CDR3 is TGTGCCAGCAGTTTACTAGGGGACACTGAAGCTTTCTTT. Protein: CASSLLGDTEAFF.

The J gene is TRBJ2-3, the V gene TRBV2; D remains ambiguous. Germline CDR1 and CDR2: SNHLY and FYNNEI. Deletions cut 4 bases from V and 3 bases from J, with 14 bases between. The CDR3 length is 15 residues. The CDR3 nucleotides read TGTGCCAGCAGTGCTGTTTGGGCCCAGACAGATACGCAGTATTTT. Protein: CASSAVWAQTDTQYF.

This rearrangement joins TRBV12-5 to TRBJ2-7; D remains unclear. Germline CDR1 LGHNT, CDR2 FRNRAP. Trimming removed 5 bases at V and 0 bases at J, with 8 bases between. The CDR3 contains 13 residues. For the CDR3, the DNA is TGTGCTAGTGGTAAAGGGATCTCCTACGAGCAGTACTTC. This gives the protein CASGKGISYEQYF.

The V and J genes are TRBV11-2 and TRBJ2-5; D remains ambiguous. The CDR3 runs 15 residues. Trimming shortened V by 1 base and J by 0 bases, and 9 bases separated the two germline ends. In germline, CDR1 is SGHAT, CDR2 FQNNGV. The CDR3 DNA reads TGTGCCAGCAGCTTAGTACCTCTGTACCAAGAGACCCAGTACTTC. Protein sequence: CASSLVPLYQETQYF.

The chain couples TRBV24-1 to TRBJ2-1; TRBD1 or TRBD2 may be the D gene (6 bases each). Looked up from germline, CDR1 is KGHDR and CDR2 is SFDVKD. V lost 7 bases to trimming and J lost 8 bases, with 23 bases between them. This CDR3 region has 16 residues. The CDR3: CATSGGRGRSEDEQFF. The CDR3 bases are TGTGCCACCAGCGGGGGCCGGGGGCGGTCAGAGGATGAGCAGTTCTTC.

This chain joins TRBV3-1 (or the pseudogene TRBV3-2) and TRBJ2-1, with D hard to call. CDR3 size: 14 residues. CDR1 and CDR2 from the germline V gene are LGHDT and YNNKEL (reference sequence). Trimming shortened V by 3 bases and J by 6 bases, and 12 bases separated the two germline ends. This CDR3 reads CASSHPVIPNEQFF. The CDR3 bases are TGTGCCAGCAGCCACCCGGTCATTCCCAATGAGCAGTTCTTC.

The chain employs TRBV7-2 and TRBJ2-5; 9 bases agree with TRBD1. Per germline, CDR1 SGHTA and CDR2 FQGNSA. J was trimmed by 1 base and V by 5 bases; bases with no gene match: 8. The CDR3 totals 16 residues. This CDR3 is CASSGDRGKGQETQYF. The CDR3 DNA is TGTGCCAGCAGCGGCGACAGGGGGAAGGGCCAAGAGACCCAGTACTTC.

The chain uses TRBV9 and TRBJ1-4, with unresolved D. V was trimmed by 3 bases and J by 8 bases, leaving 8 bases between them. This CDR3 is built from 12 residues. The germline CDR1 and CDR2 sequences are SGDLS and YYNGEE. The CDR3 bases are TGTGCCAGCAGCGCCCCCGGCGAAAAACTGTTTTTT. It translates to CASSAPGEKLFF.